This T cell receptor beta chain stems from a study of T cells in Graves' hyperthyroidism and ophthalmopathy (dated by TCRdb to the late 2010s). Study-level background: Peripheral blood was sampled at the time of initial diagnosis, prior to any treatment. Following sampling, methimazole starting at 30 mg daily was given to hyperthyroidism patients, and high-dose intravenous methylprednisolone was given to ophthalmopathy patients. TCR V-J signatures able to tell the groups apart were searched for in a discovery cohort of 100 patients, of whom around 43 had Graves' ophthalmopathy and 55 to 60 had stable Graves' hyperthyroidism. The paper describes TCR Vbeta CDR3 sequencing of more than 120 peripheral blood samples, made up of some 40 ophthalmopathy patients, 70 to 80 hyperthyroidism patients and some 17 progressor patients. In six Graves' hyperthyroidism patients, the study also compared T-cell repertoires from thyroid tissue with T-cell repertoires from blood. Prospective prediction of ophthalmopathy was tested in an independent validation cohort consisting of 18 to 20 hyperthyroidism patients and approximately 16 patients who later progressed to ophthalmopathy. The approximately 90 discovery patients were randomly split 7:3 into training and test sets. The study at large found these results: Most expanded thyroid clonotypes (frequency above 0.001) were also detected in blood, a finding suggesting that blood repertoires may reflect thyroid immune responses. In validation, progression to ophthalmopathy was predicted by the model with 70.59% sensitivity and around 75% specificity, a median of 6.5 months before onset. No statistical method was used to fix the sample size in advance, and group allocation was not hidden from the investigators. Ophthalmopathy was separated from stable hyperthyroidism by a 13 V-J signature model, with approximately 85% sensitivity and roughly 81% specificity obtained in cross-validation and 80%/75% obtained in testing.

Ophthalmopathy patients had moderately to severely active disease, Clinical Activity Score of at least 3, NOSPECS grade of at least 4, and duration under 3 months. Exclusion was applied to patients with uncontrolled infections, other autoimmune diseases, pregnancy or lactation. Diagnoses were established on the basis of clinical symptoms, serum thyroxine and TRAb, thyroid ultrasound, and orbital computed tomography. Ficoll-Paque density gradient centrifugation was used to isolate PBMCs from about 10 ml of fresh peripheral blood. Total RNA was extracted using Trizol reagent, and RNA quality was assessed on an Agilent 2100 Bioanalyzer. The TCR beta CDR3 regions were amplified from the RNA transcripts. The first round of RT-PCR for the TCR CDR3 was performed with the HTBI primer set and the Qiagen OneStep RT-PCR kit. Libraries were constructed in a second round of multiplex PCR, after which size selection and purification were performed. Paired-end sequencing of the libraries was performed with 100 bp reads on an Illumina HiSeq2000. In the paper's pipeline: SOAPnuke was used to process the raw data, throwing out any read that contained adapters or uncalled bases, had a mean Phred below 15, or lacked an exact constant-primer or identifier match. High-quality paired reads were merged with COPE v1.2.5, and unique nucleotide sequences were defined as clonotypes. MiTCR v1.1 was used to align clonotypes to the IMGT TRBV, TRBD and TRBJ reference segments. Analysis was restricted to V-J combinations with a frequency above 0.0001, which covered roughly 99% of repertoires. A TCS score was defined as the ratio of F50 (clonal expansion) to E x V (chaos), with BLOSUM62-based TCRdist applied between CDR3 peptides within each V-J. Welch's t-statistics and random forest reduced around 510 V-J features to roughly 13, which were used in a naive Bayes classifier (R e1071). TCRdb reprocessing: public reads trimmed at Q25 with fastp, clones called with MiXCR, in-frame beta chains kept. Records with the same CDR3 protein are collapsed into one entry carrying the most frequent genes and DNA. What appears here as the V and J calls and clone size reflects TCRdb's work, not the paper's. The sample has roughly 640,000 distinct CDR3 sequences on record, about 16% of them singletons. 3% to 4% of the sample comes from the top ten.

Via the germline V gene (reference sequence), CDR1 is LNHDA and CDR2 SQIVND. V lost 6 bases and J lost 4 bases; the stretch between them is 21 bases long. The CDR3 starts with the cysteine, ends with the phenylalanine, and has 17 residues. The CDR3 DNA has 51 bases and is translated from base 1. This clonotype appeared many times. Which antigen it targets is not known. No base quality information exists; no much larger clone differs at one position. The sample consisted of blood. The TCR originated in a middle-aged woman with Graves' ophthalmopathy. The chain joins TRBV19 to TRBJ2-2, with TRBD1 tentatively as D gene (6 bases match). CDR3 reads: CASRPDRLKPSTGELFF. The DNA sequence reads TGTGCCAGTAGGCCCGACAGGCTCAAACCTTCCACCGGGGAGCTGTTTTTT.